This note documents a single TCR beta chain sequence. No antigen is known for it. The junction shows a germline mismatch at one end, possibly a read error. Library preparation was by the immunoSEQ multiplex PCR assay. For the multiplex PCR, a mixture combining 60 forward primers for TCR Vbeta segments and 13 reverse primers for TCR Jbeta segments was used. The CDR3 region of rearranged TCR beta genes was amplified from genomic DNA by a multiplex PCR assay. The Illumina HiSeq System was used to sequence the amplified TCR beta libraries as 87-base-pair reads. The authors' analysis ran thus. A later analysis tallied around 87 million unique TCR beta chains across the roughly 610 repertoires, and about 10 million of those chains were shared by two or more donors. A nearest-neighbor algorithm error-corrected the raw reads and collapsed the reads into unique sequences, merging closely related sequences to remove PCR and sequencing errors. CDR3 sequences were aligned to IMGT reference sequences to assign V, D and J gene segments. Each retained sequence needed at least a six-nucleotide match to both a V gene segment and a J gene segment. A rearrangement counted as productive if the CDR3 had no stop codons and remained in frame with V and J, and every other rearrangement counted as non-productive. CDR3 was defined according to IMGT convention as the region running from the second conserved V-encoded cysteine to the conserved J-encoded phenylalanine. In an earlier analysis of 587 of the donors, sequences lacking an unambiguous match to a single V gene segment were excluded. In an earlier analysis of almost 600 of the donors, a V segment was called functional when productive rearrangements were above 56.7%, and segregating when the standard deviation between donors exceeded 5%. A statistical classification framework was developed to diagnose cytomegalovirus status using the catalog of TCR beta chain sequences. In a later analysis, V and J genes were assigned by comparing TCR nucleotide sequences against IMGT/GENE-DB human TR gene sequences. The TCRdist pipeline was used in a later analysis to assign CDR3 sequences and most-parsimonious VDJ recombination scenarios. In a later analysis, each TCR beta chain was defined by its CDR3 amino acid sequence together with its V-gene family, and reads without a unique V-gene family were excluded. In a later analysis, approximately 640 highly shared, low-generation-probability nucleotide sequences were removed to address suspected cross-contamination and a sequencing artifact. A later analysis calculated a clonal expansion index for each public chain from normalized within-repertoire ranks of inferred template counts. Generation probabilities in a later analysis came from a VDJ recombination model fitted to out-of-frame rearrangements, and those results were checked against IGoR. In a later analysis, TCR-TCR, TCR-HLA and TCR-CMV co-occurrence was scored with hypergeometric tests, and a repertoire-size bias correction was applied to TCR pairs. A later analysis estimated false discovery rates by permuting HLA or CMV assignments 20 times. A later analysis grouped co-occurring TCRs with DBSCAN, adding TCRdist sequence similarity when clustering within HLA-allele-positive subsets. Repertoires with fewer than 30,000 or more than 120,000 public chains, plus five repertoires with anomalous nucleotide sharing, were excluded from co-occurrence clustering. Not all clones reach the TCRdb copy of this immuneACCESS table, which keeps in-frame sequences only. Checked studies attribute under half of the gap to unresolved V genes and leave the rest unexplained. Clone size and the V and J calls come from that table; the DNA yielded D and trimming. The table for this sample shows 96,000 or so clones. The leading ten clones occupy more than 5.5% of the sample.

CDR1 and CDR2 (MNHEY, SVGAGI) derive from the germline V gene. Measured from the cysteine to the phenylalanine, the CDR3 is 14 residues long. Only CDR3 DNA remains: 42 bases, in frame from the first base. The cohort was made up of 650 to 700 healthy bone marrow donors. All cohort members were sampled while nominally healthy, although unrecorded immune exposures were likely present. The donor tested CMV seropositive, placing the donor among the 290 or so seropositive members of the cohort. A peripheral blood sample was collected from each donor, and TCR beta sequencing was performed on peripheral blood mononuclear cells. The Qiagen DNeasy Blood Extraction Kit was used to extract genomic DNA from the blood cell samples. This record comes from a study of cytomegalovirus exposure and HLA in healthy donors (TCRdb year 2017). In terms of the full investigation: In an earlier analysis of 550 to 750 of the donors, about 270 Gb of sequence data and approximately 100 million unique TCR beta sequences from 180 million or so T cells were reported. Around 300 gigabases of sequencing data and 78 million or so unique TCR sequences were included in an early release covering about 620 HLA-typed donors. Of the roughly 400 genotyped donors, about 80% fell in the genetic ancestry cluster associated with self-reported Caucasian donors. The study aimed to test whether cataloging public T cell receptors could reveal signatures of past pathogen exposure. The study profiled the T cell repertoires of hundreds of subjects by immunosequencing and related them to cytomegalovirus serostatus. Along with the approximately 670-subject first cohort, a separate validation cohort of some 130 different subjects was used. To predict cytomegalovirus infection status, the study brought together high-throughput TCR immunosequencing, statistical association of individual TCRs with disease status, and machine learning. In a later analysis, previously published TCR beta repertoires from about 640 donors were re-analyzed and high-resolution HLA genotyping was added so that TCR occurrence patterns could be studied. Rather than drawing on any new phenotypic data, the later analysis identified candidate immune exposures from TCR beta sequences and the way those sequences occurred across donors. An earlier analysis of some 500 of the donors applied high-throughput TCR beta sequencing to assess whether each TCR beta V gene segment acted as functional or pseudogenic. Donor age, sex, ethnicity and CMV serostatus were compiled alongside the repertoire data. Genome-wide SNP genotypes for about 65% of the 666 donors were used in a later genetic analysis, which treated that subset as a discovery cohort. All discovery cohort repertoires had been generated using a single sequencing platform. Both class I and class II loci were covered by HLA typing, at four-digit resolution. Typing coverage differed by locus: A, B, C, DRB1 and DQB1 were typed in roughly 629-640 donors, DQA1 in 522, DPA1 in approximately 610, and DPB1 in 450 to 490. Because of strong linkage in the cohort, roughly 5 DR-DQ haplotypes were treated as single units for association and clustering. Across about 370 genotyped donors of the cohort, an average of about 250,000 unique TCR beta nucleotide sequences per donor were sequenced, and approximately 17% of those sequences were non-productive. The study at large found these results: In a later analysis, TCR association rates were found to vary across HLA loci, with the most associated TCRs seen for DRB1 alleles and the fewest for HLA-C alleles. An association between a missense DCLRE1C variant and V-gene and J-gene trimming of TCR beta chains was found in a later genetic analysis and replicated in an independent cohort. The authors suggested that the approach could potentially be generalized to other disease states and immunological phenotypes. Some IMGT-functional V segments, including TRBV6-2 and TRBV6-3, could not be told apart with the 87-base-pair reads, so those segments were excluded. The study listed 164 TCR beta chains as associated with cytomegalovirus. When HLA alleles, especially DR and DQ, strongly co-occurred, TCR associations were difficult to assign to individual alleles. At a false discovery rate of 0.05, a later analysis linked 16,951 TCR beta sequences to specific HLA alleles. A further reported finding was that TCR beta sequences accurately predicted the HLA-A and HLA-B alleles for most subjects in the first cohort. Linkage disequilibrium might explain the correlated functional status among segregating V segments, but an unknown experimental factor could not be ruled out. In an earlier analysis of some 540 of the donors, most TCR beta V segments appeared in productive rearrangements about 87% or about 30% of the time, broadly matching IMGT annotations. Because some donors lacked HLA typing at each locus, the association tests relied only on the typed subset. CMV serostatus was the only immune exposure information available for the cohort. In a later genetic analysis, fewer N-insertions in productive TCRs were reported among donors in an Asian-associated ancestry cluster than the approximately 710-donor mean. In this cohort, only TCR beta chains were sequenced, and detectable features were limited by the absence of alpha or paired-chain data. In a later analysis, most CMV-associated TCR beta chains were found to appear HLA-restricted, with HLA associations seemingly driven largely by CMV exposure. The classifier was reported to diagnose cytomegalovirus status with high specificity and sensitivity in both the original cohort and the validation cohort. Several of the top co-occurrence clusters appeared to be linked to parvovirus B19, influenza, CMV and Epstein-Barr virus, according to a later analysis. Seventeen rarely observed V segments, including chromosome 9 orphons, were excluded from the earlier analysis of approximately 500 of the donors because counts were too low. In vitro tests confirmed that a few of the cytomegalovirus-associated TCR beta chains recognize cytomegalovirus antigens. In a later analysis, HLA-associated TCR beta chains were found to be more clonally expanded and to have lower generation probabilities than equally common non-associated chains. A group of highly shared sequence variants was considered likely to be a technical artifact of the sequencing pipeline. Most TCR sequences were observed very rarely across donors, whereas some public TCRs were present in many individuals. Sequencing depth was assumed to be roughly uniform across donors in the presence/absence analyses, though that assumption may not hold.

Material: PBMCs. The clonotype comes from a girl between 5 and 17 years old in good health and CMV-seropositive. Recombination connected TRBV6-5 to TRBJ1-1; TRBD1 is possibly the D segment (5 matching bases). The CDR3 in this case is CASSYSGEDTEDFF. The nucleotides are TGTGCCAGCAGTTACTCCGGGGAGGACACTGAAGATTTCTTT.